Listed here are 32 T cell receptor beta chains from one sample, sequenced in a study of blood T cell repertoires in COVID-19. TCRdb's table, derived via immunoSEQ multiplex PCR, lists solely in-frame clones and lacks some. The sample yields approximately 13,000 clones, roughly 80% seen once. The sequencing sample was made of peripheral blood. These receptors were obtained from a human donor in a cohort sampled during active COVID-19.

The rearrangement links TRBV3-1 (or the pseudogene TRBV3-2) to TRBJ1-3; D may be TRBD1 (6 bases). The germline V gene has CDR1 LGHDT and CDR2 YNNKEL (reference sequence). V gave up 5 bases and J gave up 2 bases, with 16 bases separating them. The CDR3 length is 16 residues. The CDR3 nucleotides are TGTGCCAGCAGCGCCACAGGGACCAACCCTGGAAACACCATATATTTT. Protein sequence: CASSATGTNPGNTIYF.

This clone was observed once. The chain carries TRBV20-1 and TRBJ1-2, with unresolved D. Trimming stripped 5 bases from V and 4 bases from J, with 5 bases between. The CDR3 is 10 residues long. Per germline, CDR1 DFQATT and CDR2 SNEGSKA (reference sequence). This CDR3 is CSAFIYGYTF. CDR3 in DNA: TGCAGTGCTTTTATCTATGGCTACACCTTC.

This clone was observed a few times. This chain joins TRBV6-1 and TRBJ1-3, with TRBD1 matching over 7 bases. CDR3 length: 15 residues. The V segment lost 2 bases and the J segment 4 bases; nucleotides outside the gene matches: 5. Germline lookup yields CDR1 MNHNS and CDR2 SASEGT. For the CDR3, the DNA is TGTGCCAGCAGTGAACGACAGGGCGAAGGAAACACCATATATTTT. Translating it yields CASSERQGEGNTIYF.

J is TRBJ2-7 and V is TRBV2; perhaps TRBD1 as D (5 bases). This CDR3 comprises 12 residues. Germline V CDR1 and CDR2: SNHLY, FYNNEI. The germline V and J ends were trimmed by 6 bases and 3 bases, with 9 bases remaining between them. CDR3 sequence reads: CASRTEYYEQYF. CDR3 sequence (DNA): TGTGCCAGCAGGACAGAGTACTACGAGCAGTACTTC. The full variable domain, with the rest looked up from reference TRBV2 and TRBJ2-7, is EPEVTQTPSHQVTQMGQEVILRCVPISNHLYFYWYRQILGQKVEFLVSFYNNEISEKSEIFDDQFSVERPDGSNFTLKIRSTKLEDSAMYFCASRTEYYEQYFGPGTRLTVT.

The chain links TRBV28 to TRBJ2-3; D not resolved. This CDR3 contains 12 residues. With 8 bases removed from V and 3 bases from J, the gap between germline ends came to 9 bases. Germline CDR1 and CDR2: MDHEN and SYDVKM. CDR3 loop: CASRSRTDTQYF. The CDR3 region has the DNA TGTGCCAGCCGGAGTAGAACAGATACGCAGTATTTT.

V gene TRBV27 combines with J gene TRBJ2-1; D is perhaps TRBD2 (6 bases). Looked up from germline, CDR1 is MNHEY and CDR2 is SMNVEV (reference sequence). CDR3 length equals 17 residues. The V and J ends lost 6 bases and 4 bases respectively, with 22 bases between them. CDR3 DNA sequence: TGTGCCAGCAGGAAGGACTCTATGGGGGGAGCATACAATGAGCAGTTCTTC. Amino acids: CASRKDSMGGAYNEQFF.

The chain carries TRBV29-1 and TRBJ2-5; the match to TRBD2 covers 16 bases. V shed 3 bases, J shed 5 bases, and the junction held 6 bases outside the gene matches. Looked up from germline, CDR1 is SQVTM and CDR2 is ANQGSEA. The CDR3 totals 16 residues. The CDR3 here is CSVEGTSGRAGETQYF. CDR3 in DNA: TGCAGCGTTGAGGGGACTAGCGGGAGGGCCGGGGAGACCCAGTACTTC.

This CDR3 reads CASRHGGPNTGELFF. For the CDR3, the DNA is TGTGCCAGCAGACACGGGGGGCCGAACACCGGGGAGCTGTTTTTT. This chain connects TRBV6-5 to TRBJ2-2; weak D call: TRBD2 (7 bases). Trimming cost V 6 bases and J 0 bases, with 11 bases left between them. This CDR3 contains 15 residues. Looked up from germline, CDR1 is MNHEY and CDR2 is SVGAGI.

The chain is built from TRBV5-1 and TRBJ1-3; D remains unclear. The CDR3 consists of 15 residues. V was cut by 4 bases and J by 8 bases, with 19 bases left in between. Germline-derived CDR1 and CDR2 are SGHRS and YFSETQ. Here the CDR3 reads CASSGGWEGRDTIYF. The CDR3 DNA is TGCGCCAGCAGCGGAGGTTGGGAAGGGCGGGACACCATATATTTT.

The chain recombines TRBV7-3 with TRBJ2-1; the D is unclear. The CDR3 consists of 14 residues. V lost 3 bases and J 4 bases, leaving 10 bases between the germline ends. Germline loops: CDR1 SGHTA, CDR2 FQGTGA. The CDR3 DNA reads as TGTGCCAGCAGCTTCTACCACGGGTACAATGAGCAGTTCTTC. Residues: CASSFYHGYNEQFF. The full variable domain, with the rest looked up from reference TRBV7-3 and TRBJ2-1, is GAGVSQTPSNKVTEKGKYVELRCDPISGHTALYWYRQSLGQGPEFLIYFQGTGAADDSGLPNDRFFAVRPEGSVSTLKIQRTERGDSAVYLCASSFYHGYNEQFFGPGTRLTVL.

In its sample, this clone was seen a few times. J is TRBJ2-1 and V is TRBV29-1; the match to TRBD2 covers 14 bases. CDR1 is SQVTM and CDR2 is ANQGSEA in the germline V gene. V was pared by 6 bases and J by 6 bases, with 13 bases of the junction left unmatched. There are 17 residues in the CDR3. The CDR3 region is CSVSGTSGRRASNEQFF. DNA of the CDR3: TGCAGCGTGTCCGGGACTAGCGGGAGACGGGCATCCAATGAGCAGTTCTTC.

The chain joins TRBV4-1 to TRBJ2-7; 10 bases match TRBD2. This CDR3 has 16 residues. Unmatched junction bases numbered 6, after V lost 2 bases and J lost 2 bases. Germline V CDR1 and CDR2: MGHRA, YSYEKL. CDR3 protein: CASSQLAGVPTYEQYF. Here the CDR3 DNA reads TGCGCCAGCAGCCAACTAGCGGGAGTTCCGACCTACGAGCAGTACTTC.

This clone has just one count. The V gene is TRBV29-1, the J gene TRBJ2-7, with D uncertain. V was clipped by 2 bases and J by 4 bases, with 9 bases between them. Germline V lookup: CDR1 SQVTM, CDR2 ANQGSEA. The length of the CDR3 is 12 residues. The CDR3 DNA reads TGCAGCGTTGAACCGGGTTATTACGAGCAGTACTTC. This gives the protein CSVEPGYYEQYF.

This clone was detected a few times. Different DNA sequences within this sample yield the same CDR3. The DNA of the CDR3 is TGTGCCAGCAGTGAATACTCTCTCACAGATACGCAGTATTTT. Amino acids: CASSEYSLTDTQYF. The rearrangement uses TRBV25-1 and TRBJ2-3; D gene ambiguous. Germline V gives CDR1 MGHDK, CDR2 SYGVNS. The CDR3 has 14 residues. V shed 0 bases and J shed 2 bases, with 6 bases lying between them. Full variable domain (rest looked up from reference TRBV25-1 and TRBJ2-3): EADIYQTPRYLVIGTGKKITLECSQTMGHDKMYWYQQDPGMELHLIHYSYGVNSTEKGDLSSESTVSRIRTEHFPLTLESARPSHTSQYLCASSEYSLTDTQYFGPGTRLTVL.

The chain combines TRBV6-2 or TRBV6-3 with TRBJ1-3, with D hard to call. This CDR3 has 13 residues. V was shortened by 5 bases and J by 0 bases, with 5 bases between the two germline ends. Germline-derived CDR1 and CDR2 are MNHEY and SVGEGT. CDR3 nucleotides: TGTGCCAGCAGTGCAGACTCTGGAAACACCATATATTTT. Translated, it gives CASSADSGNTIYF.

The rearrangement links TRBV21-1 to TRBJ2-1; the listed D gene, TRBD2, was not tested against the DNA. TRBV21-1 is marked as a pseudogene. This CDR3 has 19 residues. This CDR3 is CATYLGGTSGRVALNEQFF. In DNA form, the CDR3 reads TGTGCCACCTACTTGGGGGGGACTAGCGGGAGAGTCGCGTTGAATGAGCAGTTCTTC.

This chain connects TRBV6-5 to TRBJ1-6; D not resolved. The CDR3 contains 13 residues. The V and J ends lost 6 bases and 10 bases respectively, with 13 bases between them. Germline CDR1 is MNHEY and CDR2 is SVGAGI. The CDR3 protein is CASRPGPGSPLHF. The CDR3, as DNA: TGTGCCAGCAGGCCTGGCCCCGGGTCACCCCTCCACTTT.

Worth noting for this clone: The sample has other DNA sequences that encode this CDR3 too. J is TRBJ2-1 and V is TRBV13, with 9 bases that match TRBD1. J lost 0 bases, V lost 5 bases, and 2 bases had no gene match. Germline CDR1 reads PRHDT; CDR2 reads FYEKMQ (reference sequence). The CDR3 has 15 amino acids. CDR3: CASSPGQGSYNEQFF. The CDR3 nucleotides are TGTGCCAGCAGCCCGGGACAGGGCTCCTACAATGAGCAGTTCTTC.

This clone was counted a few times. The gene calls are TRBV11-3 and TRBJ2-3, with D possibly matching TRBD2 (6 bases). The CDR3 sequence is 15 residues long. Trimming took 5 bases from V and 1 from J, leaving 13 bases between them. Germline V lookup: CDR1 SGHNT, CDR2 YENEEA. The CDR3 bases are TGTGCCAGCAGCCCTGACCGGAGGGGCACAGATACGCAGTATTTT. It yields the protein CASSPDRRGTDTQYF.

The chain employs TRBV28 and TRBJ2-7, with TRBD1 matching 8 bases. J was trimmed by 3 bases and V by 7 bases; bases with no gene match: 5. Germline-derived CDR1 and CDR2 are MDHEN and SYDVKM. The CDR3 is made up of 13 amino acids. CDR3 residues: CASTPTGGYEQYF. The DNA of the CDR3 is TGTGCCAGCACCCCCACAGGGGGCTACGAGCAGTACTTC.

The V gene is TRBV6-5, the J gene TRBJ2-1; D might be TRBD2 (5 bases). Germline CDR1 is MNHEY and CDR2 is SVGAGI. The CDR3 is 15 amino acids. The V and J ends lost 6 bases and 0 bases respectively, with 12 bases between them. Here the CDR3 reads CASRPSSGSYNEQFF. The CDR3, as DNA: TGTGCCAGCAGACCGTCCAGCGGCTCCTACAATGAGCAGTTCTTC.

The rearrangement joins TRBV19 to TRBJ1-2; weak D call: TRBD1 (5 bases). With 4 bases removed from V and 6 bases from J, the gap between germline ends came to 15 bases. Germline CDR1 and CDR2: LNHDA and SQIVND (reference sequence). The CDR3 covers 14 residues. Written as DNA, the CDR3 is TGTGCCAGTAGTAGGGGCAGGGAGGAAAATGGCTACACCTTC. As protein: CASSRGREENGYTF.

The rearrangement links TRBV11-3 to TRBJ1-5; 10 bases are a match to TRBD1. This CDR3 comprises 16 residues. The germline V gene encodes CDR1 SGHNT and CDR2 YENEEA. V was pared by 5 bases and J by 1 base, with 5 bases of the junction left unmatched. CDR3: CASSLGTGDSNQPQHF. The CDR3 bases are TGTGCCAGCAGCCTGGGGACAGGGGACAGCAATCAGCCCCAGCATTTT.

The chain couples TRBV5-8 to TRBJ2-7; TRBD1 matches at 7 bases. With V trimmed by 4 bases and J by 2 bases, 18 bases remained unmatched. This CDR3 is built from 18 residues. Germline CDR1 is SGHTS and CDR2 is YDEGEE. The CDR3 loop reads CASSLHFGTTGKTYEQYF. Written as DNA, the CDR3 is TGTGCCAGCAGCCTCCATTTTGGGACGACAGGGAAGACCTACGAGCAGTACTTC. Full variable domain (remainder filled in from reference TRBV5-8 and TRBJ2-7): EAGVTQSPTHLIKTRGQQATLRCSPISGHTSVYWYQQALGLGLQFLLWYDEGEERNRGNFPPRFSGRQFPNYSSELNVNALELEDSALYLCASSLHFGTTGKTYEQYFGPGTRLTVT.

The rearrangement links TRBV28 to TRBJ2-3; TRBD2 is a possible D gene (6 bases). Germline-derived CDR1 and CDR2 are MDHEN and SYDVKM. V gave up 3 bases and J gave up 0 bases, with 10 bases separating them. The CDR3 runs 15 residues. DNA for the CDR3: TGTGCCAGCAGTTTGGGACTGGGGAGCACAGATACGCAGTATTTT. Protein sequence: CASSLGLGSTDTQYF.

J is TRBJ2-7 and V is TRBV6-5; 9 bases are shared with TRBD1. This CDR3 has 14 residues. With V trimmed by 6 bases and J by 5 bases, 8 bases remained unmatched. Germline CDR1 MNHEY, CDR2 SVGAGI. Here the CDR3 reads CASRWTGAEHEQYF. CDR3 sequence (DNA): TGTGCCAGCAGGTGGACAGGGGCTGAGCACGAGCAGTACTTC.

As to this clone: Other DNA sequences of this sample code for an identical CDR3. The chain joins TRBV27 to TRBJ1-1, with D unresolved. Trimming removed 6 bases at V and 1 base at J, with 9 bases between. The CDR3 loop spans 13 amino acids. Germline CDR1 is MNHEY and CDR2 is SMNVEV (reference sequence). CDR3 amino acids: CASSPGGNTEAFF. CDR3 nucleotides: TGTGCCAGCAGCCCCGGAGGGAACACTGAAGCTTTCTTT.

This clone was observed a handful of times. The gene calls are TRBV28 and TRBJ2-1, with TRBD1 matching over 10 bases. Germline assignment: CDR1 MDHEN and CDR2 SYDVKM. This CDR3 comprises 12 residues. With 8 bases clipped from V and 8 bases from J, the junction kept 3 bases outside the gene matches. The CDR3: CASDRGPDEQFF. DNA for the CDR3: TGTGCCAGCGACAGGGGGCCTGATGAGCAGTTCTTC.

The V call is TRBV11-1, the J call TRBJ2-7; D is possibly TRBD2 (5 bases). V shed 0 bases and J shed 1 base, with 16 bases lying between them. The length of the CDR3 is 17 residues. Germline V lookup: CDR1 SGHAT, CDR2 FQDESV (reference sequence). The CDR3 reads CASSLAARADLSYEQYF. CDR3 sequence (DNA): TGTGCCAGCAGCTTAGCCGCTCGAGCGGACCTTTCCTACGAGCAGTACTTC. Together with reference TRBV11-1 and TRBJ2-7, the CDR3 gives the full variable domain: EAEVAQSPRYKITEKSQAVAFWCDPISGHATLYWYRQILGQGPELLVQFQDESVVDDSQLPKDRFSAERLKGVDSTLKIQPAELGDSAMYLCASSLAARADLSYEQYFGPGTRLTVT.

This clone was recorded only once. The chain links TRBV4-2 to TRBJ2-7; TRBD2 matches 10 bases. This CDR3 region has 19 residues. V shed 2 bases and J 3 bases; nucleotides not matched to a gene: 16. The germline V gene has CDR1 LGHNA and CDR2 YNFKEQ. The CDR3 spells CASSQRVGLAHPQDYEQYF. The CDR3 bases are TGTGCCAGCAGCCAAAGGGTGGGACTAGCGCATCCTCAGGACTACGAGCAGTACTTC.

This rearrangement joins TRBV6-5 to TRBJ1-4, with D uncertain. V shed 0 bases and J shed 7 bases, with 15 bases lying between them. CDR3 length equals 16 residues. Germline CDR1 reads MNHEY; CDR2 reads SVGAGI. Written as DNA, the CDR3 is TGTGCCAGCAGTTACTCTATTGAATCGGTATCTGAAAAACTGTTTTTT. It encodes CASSYSIESVSEKLFF.

The V gene is TRBV6-5, the J gene TRBJ1-6; maybe TRBD1 (6 bases). The CDR3 is 16 amino acids. Germline V gene data show CDR1 as MNHEY and CDR2 as SVGAGI. The V end was cut by 4 bases, the J end by 7 bases, with 17 bases between. This chain's CDR3 is CASSFGTSGPNSPLHF. The DNA for the CDR3 is TGTGCCAGCAGTTTCGGGACAAGCGGACCCAATTCACCCCTCCACTTT.